This T cell receptor (beta chain) was identified during a study of CD8+ T cells in alopecia areata (dated by TCRdb to between 2018 and 2020). Context from the whole study: Treated patients were enrolled in an open-label pilot trial of oral tofacitinib at 5 to 10 mg twice daily for moderate-to-severe alopecia areata. TCRbeta CDR3 regions were amplified by immunoSEQ multiplex PCR with 35 Vbeta forward and 13 Jbeta reverse primers. Biopsies were taken from tofacitinib-treated patients at baseline and at 4 and 24 weeks of treatment, and a later scalp biopsy was taken in several of the tofacitinib-treated patients. The study used high-throughput TCRbeta sequencing to examine T cell clonal expansion in alopecia areata, in both the C3H/HeJ mouse model and human patients. Patients stayed on tofacitinib for 6 to 18 months and then had 6 months of follow-up off drug so that delayed response and recurrence could be assessed. The RNA source kit depended on sample type: the PAXgene miRNA kit for fixed scalp, the miRNeasy kit for PBMCs, and the RNeasy kit for mouse skin. Disease severity in treated patients was measured with the SALT score, which quantifies the percentage of affected scalp surface area. Clonality in the scalp was compared among normal scalp (n=4), patchy alopecia areata scalp (n=8), and alopecia totalis/universalis scalp (n=8). On the human side, TCRbeta sequencing was run on scalp tissue and on sorted CD4+ and CD8+ peripheral blood T cells from healthy controls and from alopecia areata patients with either patchy or totalis/universalis disease.

Beyond this particular receptor, the publication reports: With tofacitinib, both scalp clonality and the number of expanded CD8+ clones among the top 100 scalp clones went down significantly. Because the treated cohort was small and included a single nonresponder, larger studies are needed to assess links between baseline CD8+ expansion and response. Many expanded lesional clones were found to persist in scalp and blood during tofacitinib treatment, and relapse after treatment cessation may be partly explained by this persistence. TCR sequences shared between patients were less clear than in mice, possibly partly because of HLA diversity in the patient population. Higher clonality and more expanded CD8+ clones were observed in lesional scalp than in normal scalp, particularly in alopecia totalis/universalis, a finding suggestive of antigenic drive. Scalp TCR repertoire analysis is complicated because resident alphabeta T cells in normal human skin are also sequenced, whereas mouse skin is dominated by gammadelta T cells.

This clone has just a few counts. Its antigen remains undetermined. Base qualities are not recorded, but no much larger clone differs from it by a single base. The library was built by means of the immunoSEQ multiplex PCR assay. RNA was extracted from all samples and reverse transcribed into cDNA as template for TCR sequencing. First-strand cDNA was synthesized using SuperScript III with a 2:1 mix of oligo-dT and random hexamers. A synthetic immune receptor repertoire was used to measure amplification bias, and any remaining bias was corrected computationally. In the paper's pipeline: After raw reads were preprocessed to remove errors, the CDR3 was defined following IMGT conventions as running from the conserved cysteine to phenylalanine. Clonality was computed by normalizing Shannon entropy by log2 of the number of productive unique TCRs and subtracting the result from 1. Scalp TCRbeta sequences were cross-referenced with sorted blood CD4 and CD8 repertoires so that the CD4 or CD8 identity of scalp clones could be inferred. TCRdb carries this immuneACCESS record with in-frame sequences only. Its versions omit some clonotypes, under half of them owing to an unresolved V gene in the studies checked, with the rest unexplained. The V and J calls and clone size come from that table; D and trimming were worked out from the DNA. The sample table shows about 100,000 clones, and roughly 46% are seen once. More than 15% of the sample is taken by the ten largest.

The time point label here, explained by the study, means: 20 to 30 weeks on oral tofacitinib. Explained via the paper, the treatment or condition label denotes: oral pan-JAK inhibitor, 5-10 mg twice daily. Peripheral blood and lesional scalp punch biopsies were obtained from patients with alopecia areata. PBMCs were isolated by density centrifugation and stained for CD3, CD4 and CD8, and CD4+ and CD8+ T cells were sorted on a FACSAria. The sample was CD8+ T cells sorted from blood, taken at week 24, from a patient treated with tofacitinib. This clonotype was sampled from a human donor with alopecia areata.

This receptor carries the CDR3 CASSPGVAGYEQYF. The DNA sequence is given as TGTGCCAGCAGTCCCGGGGTGGCAGGCTACGAGCAGTACTTC. The chain is made from TRBV25-1 and TRBJ2-7; perhaps TRBD2 is the D gene, with 5 bases matching. The V end loses 5 bases and the J end loses 3 bases, and a stretch of 14 bases separates them. CDR1 MGHDK and CDR2 SYGVNS were looked up in the germline V gene. Including cysteine and phenylalanine, the CDR3 has 14 amino acids. Only CDR3 DNA is held: 42 bases, read in frame from base 1.